The 21 T cell receptor beta chains below come from one sample, sequenced in a study of blood T cells in healthy people across ages. The use of a sample-barcoded 5' primer and a J-beta primer mix characterized a second PCR of 7 to 11 cycles. A single record per CDR3 protein comes from TCRdb applying MiXCR to the 5' RACE reads. Seen here are 700,000 or so distinct CDR3 sequences, approximately 21% observed once, and the top ten hold around a fifth. Specimen: blood. The origin of the receptors is a man between 65 and 85 years old in good health.

This clonotype was observed a handful of times. The chain uses TRBV7-9 and TRBJ2-1, with 7 bases aligning to TRBD2. Trimming took 5 bases from V and 2 from J; bases not matched to a gene: 9. CDR3 length: 16 amino acids. Germline values: CDR1 SEHNR, CDR2 FQNEAQ (reference sequence). Written as DNA, the CDR3 is TGTGCCAGCAGCCCCGGGCAGCTAGCGGCCTACAATGAGCAGTTCTTC. This sequence encodes CASSPGQLAAYNEQFF.

This clonotype was recorded a few times. The V call is TRBV4-2, the J call TRBJ1-2; 7 bases agree with TRBD1. The CDR3 loop spans 15 amino acids. The junction had 8 bases not matched to a gene; V was cut back by 0 bases and J by 7 bases. The germline gives CDR1 LGHNA, CDR2 YNFKEQ. DNA of the CDR3: TGTGCCAGCAGCCAAGATGGGACAGCGGAGAGTGGCTACACCTTC. Amino acids: CASSQDGTAESGYTF.

The chain is built from TRBV6-5 and TRBJ1-1, with a tentative D call TRBD1 (5 bases). The CDR3 extends over 13 amino acids. In germline, CDR1 is MNHEY, CDR2 SVGAGI. V was trimmed by 7 bases and J by 7 bases, leaving 16 bases between them. CDR3: CASTARGAGEAFF. CDR3 coding DNA: TGTGCCAGCACGGCCCGCGGGGCAGGTGAAGCTTTCTTT.

The chain couples TRBV9 to TRBJ2-1, with 9 nucleotides matching TRBD1. The CDR3 totals 16 residues. CDR1 and CDR2 (germline): SGDLS, YYNGEE. The junction had 7 bases not matched to a gene; V was cut back by 0 bases and J by 6 bases. Here the CDR3 reads CASSVAGQGVLNEQFF. The CDR3 DNA sequence: TGTGCCAGCAGCGTAGCGGGACAGGGAGTACTCAATGAGCAGTTCTTC. Variable domain in full (rest from reference TRBV9 and TRBJ2-1): DSGVTQTPKHLITATGQRVTLRCSPRSGDLSVYWYQQSLDQGLQFLIQYYNGEERAKGNILERFSAQQFPDLHSELNLSSLELGDSALYFCASSVAGQGVLNEQFFGPGTRLTVL.

This clonotype has only a few counts. The rearrangement uses TRBV28 and TRBJ1-3; D might be TRBD1 (5 bases). This CDR3 spans 17 amino acids. CDR1 is MDHEN and CDR2 is SYDVKM in the germline V gene. The V end lost 1 base, the J end lost 8 bases, and 21 bases lay between the germline ends. Written as DNA, the CDR3 is TGTGCCAGCAGTTTATCTCTCTCCGGGGGAGGGTCGGACACCATATATTTT. Protein: CASSLSLSGGGSDTIYF.

This clonotype was seen more than once but under ten times. The chain has TRBV7-6 and TRBJ1-1; TRBD1 agrees at 7 bases. V lost 4 bases to trimming and J lost 6 bases; unmatched junction nucleotides: 8. This CDR3 has 14 residues. Germline V gene lookup returns CDR1 SGHVS and CDR2 FNYEAQ. The CDR3 coding sequence is TGTGCCAGCAGCTGGACAGGCCCCGGCGCTGAAGCTTTCTTT. It encodes CASSWTGPGAEAFF.

CDR3 residues: CASSYGTGQTQYF. CDR3 sequence (DNA): TGTGCCAGCAGTTACGGGACAGGGCAGACGCAGTATTTT. The chain has TRBV6-5 and TRBJ2-3, with 9 bases matching TRBD1. Germline CDR1 is MNHEY and CDR2 is SVGAGI. Losses at the gene ends were 2 bases for V and 9 bases for J; bases not matched to a gene: 3. This CDR3 contains 13 residues.

In its sample, this clonotype was seen a few times. This chain links TRBV11-2 with TRBJ2-3; D might be TRBD2 (5 bases). The ends were cut back, 1 base at V and 2 bases at J, with 10 bases in the middle. Germline CDR1 is SGHAT and CDR2 is FQNNGV. CDR3 length: 15 residues. The CDR3 loop reads CASSLGPGITDTQYF. In DNA form, the CDR3 reads TGTGCCAGCAGCTTAGGTCCGGGGATCACAGATACGCAGTATTTT.

This clonotype turned up a few times. V and J are TRBV6-5 and TRBJ2-2; 9 bases agree with TRBD2. CDR3 length: 15 amino acids. Germline values: CDR1 MNHEY, CDR2 SVGAGI. V lost 5 bases to trimming and J lost 2 bases; unmatched junction nucleotides: 3. CDR3 bases: TGTGCCAGCAGTGGACTAGCGAAAAACACCGGGGAGCTGTTTTTT. It is translated as CASSGLAKNTGELFF.

This clonotype was recorded at least ten times. The V and J genes are TRBV12-3 or TRBV12-4 and TRBJ2-5; D remains ambiguous. The closer fit of TRBJ2-7 to the DNA end suggests the J call may be wrong. The CDR3 totals 12 residues. CDR3 DNA: TGTGCCAGCAGTTTAAGGGACTACGAGCAGTACTTC. Residues: CASSLRDYEQYF.

The sample holds a few counts of this clonotype. An end of the junction does not agree with germline; a read error may underlie this. The J gene is TRBJ1-3, the V gene TRBV7-9, with 8 positions matching TRBD1. The germline V gene has CDR1 SEHNR and CDR2 FQNEAQ (reference sequence). The CDR3 is 14 amino acids. Written as DNA, the CDR3 is TGTGCCGGCAGCCGGACAGGGTCGGGAAACACCATATATTTT. This encodes CAGSRTGSGNTIYF.

This clonotype was counted a few times. CDR3 in amino acids: CASSQLLGFGELFF. In nucleotides, the CDR3 is TGTGCCAGCAGTCAACTATTGGGGTTCGGGGAGCTGTTTTTT. This chain uses TRBV6-5 with TRBJ2-2; D remains ambiguous. V was pared by 5 bases and J by 7 bases, with 14 bases between. CDR3 length: 14 amino acids. From germline, CDR1 is MNHEY and CDR2 SVGAGI.

The sample holds many counts of this clonotype. This chain uses TRBV5-1 with TRBJ1-3; possibly TRBD1 for D (5 bases). The CDR3 extends over 16 amino acids. Trimming took 0 bases from V and 7 from J, leaving 17 bases between them. The V gene's germline CDR1 is SGHRS and CDR2 YFSETQ. Here the CDR3 reads CASSLEVQASSNTIYF. For the CDR3, the DNA is TGCGCCAGCAGCTTGGAAGTACAGGCATCGAGTAACACCATATATTTT.

This clonotype was detected a few times. The J gene is TRBJ2-3, the V gene TRBV4-3; no definite D call. Germline V lookup: CDR1 LGHNA, CDR2 YSLEER. This CDR3 is built from 14 residues. V gave up 1 base and J gave up 9 bases, with 14 bases separating them. CDR3 loop: CASSQVLTTWTQYF. The DNA of the CDR3 is TGCGCCAGCAGCCAAGTACTAACTACGTGGACGCAGTATTTT.

In its sample, this clonotype was seen a few times. The genes are TRBV20-1 and TRBJ1-1; D may be TRBD1 (6 bases). The CDR3 runs 14 residues. V dropped 3 bases and J dropped 9 bases, with 20 bases sitting between them. The germline gives CDR1 DFQATT, CDR2 SNEGSKA (reference sequence). For the CDR3, the DNA is TGCAGTGCTAGGGATTGGGAGGTACAGGGTCAAGCTTTCTTT. This gives the protein CSARDWEVQGQAFF.

This clonotype has just a few counts. The J gene is TRBJ1-1, the V gene TRBV6-6, with D tentatively TRBD1 (6 bases). V was pared by 9 bases and J by 4 bases, with 15 bases between. Germline V lookup: CDR1 MNHNY, CDR2 SVGAGI (reference sequence). This CDR3 spans 13 amino acids. CDR3 coding DNA: TGTGCCAGTATCAAGGGGGGGGCCACTGAAGCTTTCTTT. Its protein is CASIKGGATEAFF.

This clonotype has more than one count but fewer than ten. The rearrangement uses TRBV4-2 and TRBJ2-6, with 8 bases fitting TRBD1. Trimming cost V 0 bases and J 2 bases; bases outside gene matches: 9. The CDR3 totals 19 residues. The germline gives CDR1 LGHNA, CDR2 YNFKEQ. The CDR3 is CASSQDADRALTGANVLTF. In DNA form, the CDR3 reads TGTGCCAGCAGCCAAGACGCGGACAGGGCTCTTACTGGGGCCAACGTCCTGACTTTC.

This clonotype has just a few counts. This rearrangement joins TRBV10-3 to TRBJ2-7; D is unresolved. Trimming pared 4 bases from V and 1 base from J, leaving 11 bases between. Germline V gives CDR1 ENHRY, CDR2 SYGVKD. The CDR3 runs 14 residues. CDR3 sequence (DNA): TGTGCCATCAGTGGGACCCCCAGTTCCTACGAGCAGTACGTC. Its translation: CAISGTPSSYEQYV.

The rearrangement joins TRBV6-2 or TRBV6-3 to TRBJ2-5; TRBD2 matches at 8 bases. The closer fit of TRBJ2-1 to the DNA end suggests the J call may be wrong. This CDR3 spans 13 amino acids. CDR1 MNHEY and CDR2 SVGEGT come from the germline V gene. The DNA of the CDR3 is TGTGCCACCAGGACTAGCAGATACAATGAGCAGTTCTTC. This codes for CATRTSRYNEQFF.

V gene TRBV12-3 or TRBV12-4 combines with J gene TRBJ1-2, with D perhaps matching TRBD1 (5 bases). The CDR3 sequence is 17 residues long. Trimming cost V 5 bases and J 1 base, with 20 bases left between them. CDR3 sequence: CASSTWPGRALNYGYTF. The CDR3 nucleotides read TGTGCCAGCAGTACTTGGCCAGGGAGGGCCCTTAACTATGGCTACACCTTC.

The J gene is TRBJ2-1, the V gene TRBV12-3 or TRBV12-4; 10 positions match TRBD2. This CDR3 has 15 residues. V lost 3 bases to trimming and J lost 6 bases; unmatched junction nucleotides: 5. This CDR3 is CASSFLAGVANEQFF. CDR3 DNA: TGTGCCAGCAGTTTTCTAGCGGGAGTCGCCAATGAGCAGTTCTTC.